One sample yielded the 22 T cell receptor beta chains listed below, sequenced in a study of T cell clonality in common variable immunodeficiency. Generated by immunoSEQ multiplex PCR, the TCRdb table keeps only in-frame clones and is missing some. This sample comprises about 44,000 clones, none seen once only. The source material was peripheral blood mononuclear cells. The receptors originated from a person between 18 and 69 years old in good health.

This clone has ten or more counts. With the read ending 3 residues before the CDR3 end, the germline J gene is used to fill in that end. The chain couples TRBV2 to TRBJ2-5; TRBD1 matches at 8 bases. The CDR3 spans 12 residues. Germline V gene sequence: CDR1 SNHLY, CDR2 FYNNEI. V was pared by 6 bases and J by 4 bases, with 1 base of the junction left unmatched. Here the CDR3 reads CASRTGAETQYF. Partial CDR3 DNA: TGTGCCAGCAGGACAGGGGCAGAGACC.

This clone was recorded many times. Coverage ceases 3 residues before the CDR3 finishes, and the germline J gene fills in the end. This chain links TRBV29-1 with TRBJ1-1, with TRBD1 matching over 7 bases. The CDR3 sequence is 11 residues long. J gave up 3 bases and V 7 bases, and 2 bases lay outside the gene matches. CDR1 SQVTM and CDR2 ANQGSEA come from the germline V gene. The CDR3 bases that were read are TGCAGCGCGGGGACAGACACTGAA. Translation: CSAGTDTE. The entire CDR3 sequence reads CSAGTDTEAFF.

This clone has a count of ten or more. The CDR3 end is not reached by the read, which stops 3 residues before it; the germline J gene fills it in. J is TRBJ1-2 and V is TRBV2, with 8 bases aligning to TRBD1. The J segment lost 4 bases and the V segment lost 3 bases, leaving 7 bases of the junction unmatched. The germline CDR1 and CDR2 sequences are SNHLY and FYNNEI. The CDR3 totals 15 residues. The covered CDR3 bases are TGTGCCAGCAGTGAGTTAACAGGGGGACGCTATGGC. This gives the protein CASSELTGGRYG. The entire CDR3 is CASSELTGGRYGYTF.

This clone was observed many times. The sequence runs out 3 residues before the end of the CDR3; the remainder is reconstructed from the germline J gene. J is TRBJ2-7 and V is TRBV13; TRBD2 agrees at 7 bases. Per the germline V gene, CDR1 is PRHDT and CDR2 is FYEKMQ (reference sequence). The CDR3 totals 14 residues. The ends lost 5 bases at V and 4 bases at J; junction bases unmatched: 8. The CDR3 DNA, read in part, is TGTGCCAGCAGCCAACTTGGGGGGGGTTACGAG. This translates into CASSQLGGGYE. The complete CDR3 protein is CASSQLGGGYEQYF.

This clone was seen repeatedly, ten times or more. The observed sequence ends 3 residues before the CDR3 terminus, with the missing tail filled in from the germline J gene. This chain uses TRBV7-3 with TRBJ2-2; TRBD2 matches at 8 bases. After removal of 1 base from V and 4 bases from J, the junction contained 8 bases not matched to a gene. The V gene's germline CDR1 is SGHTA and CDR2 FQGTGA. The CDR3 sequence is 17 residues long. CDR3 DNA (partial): TGTGCCAGCAGCTTAATGCGGCGGGAGGAAGGCACCGGGGAG. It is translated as CASSLMRREEGTGE. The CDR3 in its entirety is CASSLMRREEGTGELFF. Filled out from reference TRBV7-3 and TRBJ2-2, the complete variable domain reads GAGVSQTPSNKVTEKGKYVELRCDPISGHTALYWYRQSLGQGPEFLIYFQGTGAADDSGLPNDRFFAVRPEGSVSTLKIQRTERGDSAVYLCASSLMRREEGTGELFFGEGSRLTVL.

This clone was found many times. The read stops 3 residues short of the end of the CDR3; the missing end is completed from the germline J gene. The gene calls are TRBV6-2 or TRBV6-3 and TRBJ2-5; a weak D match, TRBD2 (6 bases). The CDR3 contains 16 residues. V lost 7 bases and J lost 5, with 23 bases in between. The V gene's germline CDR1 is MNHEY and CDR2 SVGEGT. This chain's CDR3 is CASTQVSYVEGETQYF. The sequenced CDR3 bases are TGTGCCAGCACCCAAGTCTCCTATGTGGAGGGGGAGACC.

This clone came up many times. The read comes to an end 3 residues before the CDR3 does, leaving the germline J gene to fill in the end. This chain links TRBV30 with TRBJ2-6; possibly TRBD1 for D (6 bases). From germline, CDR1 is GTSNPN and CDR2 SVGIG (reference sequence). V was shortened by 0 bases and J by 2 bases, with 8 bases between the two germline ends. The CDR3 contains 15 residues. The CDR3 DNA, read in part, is TGTGCCTGGAGTGTAGGGGGAACTGGGGCCAACGTC. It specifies CAWSVGGTGANV. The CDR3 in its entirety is CAWSVGGTGANVLTF.

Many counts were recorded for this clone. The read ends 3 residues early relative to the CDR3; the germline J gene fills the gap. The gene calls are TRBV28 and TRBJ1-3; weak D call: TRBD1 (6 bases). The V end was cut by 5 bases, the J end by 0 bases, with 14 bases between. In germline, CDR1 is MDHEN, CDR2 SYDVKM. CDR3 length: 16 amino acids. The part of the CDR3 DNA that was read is TGTGCCAGCAGTACCCGGACAGTAGCCTCTGGAAACACC. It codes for CASSTRTVASGNT. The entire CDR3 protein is CASSTRTVASGNTIYF.

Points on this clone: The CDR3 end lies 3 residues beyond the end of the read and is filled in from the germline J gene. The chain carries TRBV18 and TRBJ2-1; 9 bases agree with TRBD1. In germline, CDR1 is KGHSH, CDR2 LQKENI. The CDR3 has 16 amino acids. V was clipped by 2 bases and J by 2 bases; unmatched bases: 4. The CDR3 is CASSPSRQGAYNEQFF. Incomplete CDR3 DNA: TGTGCCAGCTCACCAAGCCGACAGGGGGCCTACAATGAG.

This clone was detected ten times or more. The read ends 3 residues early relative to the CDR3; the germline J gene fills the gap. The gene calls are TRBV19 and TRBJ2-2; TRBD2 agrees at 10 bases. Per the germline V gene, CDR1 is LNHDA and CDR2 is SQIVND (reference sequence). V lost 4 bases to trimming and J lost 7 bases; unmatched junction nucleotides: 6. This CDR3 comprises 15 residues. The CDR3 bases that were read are TGTGCCAGTAGTAACCAGCGGGGGGGCGGCGGGGAG. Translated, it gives CASSNQRGGGGE. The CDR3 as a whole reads CASSNQRGGGGELFF. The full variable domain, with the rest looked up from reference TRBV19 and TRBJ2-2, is DGGITQSPKYLFRKEGQNVTLSCEQNLNHDAMYWYRQDPGQGLRLIYYSQIVNDFQKGDIAEGYSVSREKKESFPLTVTSAQKNPTAFYLCASSNQRGGGGELFFGEGSRLTVL.

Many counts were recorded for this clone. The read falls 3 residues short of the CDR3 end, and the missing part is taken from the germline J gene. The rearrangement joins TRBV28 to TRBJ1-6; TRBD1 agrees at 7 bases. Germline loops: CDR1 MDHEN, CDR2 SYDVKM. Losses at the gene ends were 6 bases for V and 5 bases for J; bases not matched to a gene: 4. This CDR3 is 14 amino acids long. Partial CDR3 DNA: TGTGCCAGCAGCAAAACAGGGGATAATTCACCC. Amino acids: CASSKTGDNSP. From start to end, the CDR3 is CASSKTGDNSPLHF.

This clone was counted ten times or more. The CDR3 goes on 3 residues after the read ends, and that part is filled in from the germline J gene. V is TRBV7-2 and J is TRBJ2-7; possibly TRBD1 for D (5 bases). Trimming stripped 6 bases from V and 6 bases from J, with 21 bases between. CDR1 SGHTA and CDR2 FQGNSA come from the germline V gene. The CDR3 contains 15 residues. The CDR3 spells CASRRVSQGMSEQYF. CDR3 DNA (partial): TGTGCCAGCAGACGGGTATCCCAGGGAATGAGCGAG.

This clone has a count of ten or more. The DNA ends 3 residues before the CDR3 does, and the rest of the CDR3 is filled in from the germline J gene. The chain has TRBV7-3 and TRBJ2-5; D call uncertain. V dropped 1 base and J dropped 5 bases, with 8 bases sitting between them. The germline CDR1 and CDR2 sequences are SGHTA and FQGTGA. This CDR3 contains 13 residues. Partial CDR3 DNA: TGTGCCAGCAGCTTAAATTCACGGGAGACC. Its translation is CASSLNSRET. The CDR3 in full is CASSLNSRETQYF. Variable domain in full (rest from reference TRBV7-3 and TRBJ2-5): GAGVSQTPSNKVTEKGKYVELRCDPISGHTALYWYRQSLGQGPEFLIYFQGTGAADDSGLPNDRFFAVRPEGSVSTLKIQRTERGDSAVYLCASSLNSRETQYFGPGTRLLVL.

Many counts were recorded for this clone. CDR3 DNA, as far as it was read: TGTGCCAGCAGACCGGGGGGAGAGACC. Translated: CASRPGGET. The entire CDR3 is CASRPGGETQYF. The chain recombines TRBV12-3 or TRBV12-4 with TRBJ2-5, with 7 bases fitting TRBD2. The read ends 3 residues shy of where the CDR3 ends; the end is completed using the germline J gene. The J segment lost 4 bases and the V segment lost 6 bases, leaving 2 bases of the junction unmatched. This CDR3 is built from 12 residues.

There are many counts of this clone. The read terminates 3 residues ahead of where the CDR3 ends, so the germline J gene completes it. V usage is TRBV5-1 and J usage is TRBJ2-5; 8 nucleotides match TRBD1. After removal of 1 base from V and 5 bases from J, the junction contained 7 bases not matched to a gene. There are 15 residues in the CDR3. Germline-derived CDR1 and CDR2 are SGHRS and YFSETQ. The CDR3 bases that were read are TGCGCCAGCAGCTTGTATCAGGGGGCGGGTGAGACC. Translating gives CASSLYQGAGET. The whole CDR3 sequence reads CASSLYQGAGETQYF.

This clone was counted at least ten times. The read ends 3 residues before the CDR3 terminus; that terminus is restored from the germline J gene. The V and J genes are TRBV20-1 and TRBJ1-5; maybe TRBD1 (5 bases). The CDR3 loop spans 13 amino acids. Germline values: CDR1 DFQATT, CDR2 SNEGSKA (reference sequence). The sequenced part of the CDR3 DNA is TGCAGCGGGGGATGGGGAAGCAATCAGCCC. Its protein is CSGGWGSNQP. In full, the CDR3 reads CSGGWGSNQPQHF.

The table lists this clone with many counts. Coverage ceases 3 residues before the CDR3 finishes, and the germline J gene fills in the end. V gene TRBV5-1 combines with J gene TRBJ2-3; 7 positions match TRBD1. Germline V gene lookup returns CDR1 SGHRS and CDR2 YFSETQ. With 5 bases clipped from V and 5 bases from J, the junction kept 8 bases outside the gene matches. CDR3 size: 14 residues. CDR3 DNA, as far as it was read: TGCGCCAGCAGAACCGGGACAGCAGGAGATACG. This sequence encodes CASRTGTAGDT. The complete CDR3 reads CASRTGTAGDTQYF.

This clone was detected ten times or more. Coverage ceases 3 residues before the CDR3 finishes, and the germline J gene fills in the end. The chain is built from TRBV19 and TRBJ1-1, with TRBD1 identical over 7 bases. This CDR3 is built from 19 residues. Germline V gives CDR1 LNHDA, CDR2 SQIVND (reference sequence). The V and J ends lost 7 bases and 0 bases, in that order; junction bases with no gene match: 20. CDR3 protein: CASTPGTGAASTMNTEAFF. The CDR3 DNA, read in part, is TGTGCCAGTACCCCAGGTACAGGGGCGGCGTCGACGATGAACACTGAA. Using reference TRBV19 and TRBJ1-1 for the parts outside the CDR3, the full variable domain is DGGITQSPKYLFRKEGQNVTLSCEQNLNHDAMYWYRQDPGQGLRLIYYSQIVNDFQKGDIAEGYSVSREKKESFPLTVTSAQKNPTAFYLCASTPGTGAASTMNTEAFFGQGTRLTVV.

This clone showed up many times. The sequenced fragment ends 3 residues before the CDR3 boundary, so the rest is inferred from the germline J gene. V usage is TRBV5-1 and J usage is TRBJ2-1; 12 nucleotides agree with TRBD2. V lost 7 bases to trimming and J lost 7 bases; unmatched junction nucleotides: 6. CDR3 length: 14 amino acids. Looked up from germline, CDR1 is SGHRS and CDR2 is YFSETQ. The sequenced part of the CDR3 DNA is TGCGCCAGCCGACTAGCGGGAGCCGATAATGAG. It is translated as CASRLAGADNE. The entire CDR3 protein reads CASRLAGADNEQFF.

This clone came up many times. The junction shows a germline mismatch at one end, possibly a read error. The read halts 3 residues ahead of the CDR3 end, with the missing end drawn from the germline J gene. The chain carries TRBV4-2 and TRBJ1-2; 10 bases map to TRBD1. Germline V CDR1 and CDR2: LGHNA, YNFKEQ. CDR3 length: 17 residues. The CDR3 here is CASSQVRRDRGLDGYTF. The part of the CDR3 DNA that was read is TGCGCCAGCAGCCAAGTTAGAAGGGACAGGGGCTTGGACGGC.

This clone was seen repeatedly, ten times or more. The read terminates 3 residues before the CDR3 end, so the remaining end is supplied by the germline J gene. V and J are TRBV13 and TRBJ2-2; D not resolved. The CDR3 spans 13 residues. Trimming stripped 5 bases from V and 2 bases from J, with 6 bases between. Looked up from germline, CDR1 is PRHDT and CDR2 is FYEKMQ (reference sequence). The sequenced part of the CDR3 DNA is TGTGCCAGCAGCCTGACTAACACCGGGGAG. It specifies CASSLTNTGE. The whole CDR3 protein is CASSLTNTGELFF.

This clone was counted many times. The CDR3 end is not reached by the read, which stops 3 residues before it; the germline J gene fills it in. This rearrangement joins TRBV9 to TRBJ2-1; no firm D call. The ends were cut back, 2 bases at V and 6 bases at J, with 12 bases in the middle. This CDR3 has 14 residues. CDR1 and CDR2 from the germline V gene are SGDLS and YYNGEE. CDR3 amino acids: CASSVKYYRNEQFF. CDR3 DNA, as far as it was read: TGTGCCAGCAGCGTTAAGTACTACCGCAATGAG.